The 7 T cell receptor beta chains presented below share a single source sample, sequenced in a study of T cell responses to AZD1222 COVID-19 vaccine. TCRdb's copy holds only in-frame clones and misses some; the assay was immunoSEQ multiplex PCR. The table shows approximately 130,000 clones, with roughly 88% occurring only once. The sequenced sample was peripheral blood, obtained 28 days after the second AZD1222 dose. These TCRs come from an adult who received the AZD1222 COVID-19 vaccine.

In its sample, this clone was seen once. The chain has TRBV18 and TRBJ1-1, with D possibly being TRBD1 (6 bases). Between the trimmed V and J ends, which lost 3 bases and 7 bases, there was a span of 15 bases. The germline V gene has CDR1 KGHSH and CDR2 LQKENI. This CDR3 spans 14 amino acids. CDR3 bases: TGTGCCAGCTCACCCTATACTCAGGGGATTGAAGCTTTCTTT. It codes for CASSPYTQGIEAFF. The full variable domain, with the rest looked up from reference TRBV18 and TRBJ1-1, is NAGVMQNPRHLVRRRGQEARLRCSPMKGHSHVYWYRQLPEEGLKFMVYLQKENIIDESGMPKERFSAEFPKEGPSILRIQQVVRGDSAAYFCASSPYTQGIEAFFGQGTRLTVV.

V usage is TRBV19 and J usage is TRBJ2-1; D perhaps matches TRBD2 (5 bases). The CDR3 spans 15 residues. Between the trimmed V and J ends, which lost 4 bases and 2 bases, there was a span of 12 bases. Germline CDR1 is LNHDA and CDR2 is SQIVND (reference sequence). In DNA form, the CDR3 reads TGTGCCAGTAGTAAAAATTCCGGGACCTACAATGAGCAGTTCTTC. It specifies CASSKNSGTYNEQFF.

This clone turned up a few times. The chain combines TRBV7-9 with TRBJ2-3, with D perhaps matching TRBD1 or TRBD2 (5 bases each). With 5 bases removed from V and 8 bases from J, the gap between germline ends came to 17 bases. Per the germline V gene, CDR1 is SEHNR and CDR2 is FQNEAQ (reference sequence). The CDR3 has 14 amino acids. The CDR3 bases are TGTGCCAGCAGCGGACCCGGGGAAGGGGCTACGCAGTATTTT. The encoded protein is CASSGPGEGATQYF.

The chain couples TRBV7-2 to TRBJ1-2; D possibly corresponds to TRBD1 (6 bases). V dropped 2 bases and J dropped 7 bases, with 17 bases sitting between them. The germline gives CDR1 SGHTA, CDR2 FQGNSA. CDR3 length: 15 amino acids. As DNA, the CDR3 is TGTGCCAGCAGCTTACGATGGGGGGGGGCTGGTGGCTACACCTTC. Its translation is CASSLRWGGAGGYTF.

With respect to this clone: The sample has other DNA sequences that encode this CDR3 too. This sequence joins TRBV5-1 and TRBJ2-7; the match to TRBD1 covers 11 bases. Trimming cost V 4 bases and J 1 base; bases outside gene matches: 4. This CDR3 contains 15 residues. The germline gives CDR1 SGHRS, CDR2 YFSETQ. This CDR3 is CASSTGTGGSYEQYF. The CDR3 DNA is TGCGCCAGCAGCACTGGGACAGGGGGGTCCTACGAGCAGTACTTC.

CDR3 residues: CASSLQGTGFNQPQHF. The CDR3, as DNA: TGCGCCAGCAGCCTACAAGGGACGGGCTTCAATCAGCCCCAGCATTTT. This rearrangement joins TRBV4-1 to TRBJ1-5; possible D gene TRBD1, 5 bases. The CDR3 contains 16 residues. CDR1 is MGHRA, CDR2 YSYEKL, per germline. Trimming removed 4 bases at V and 3 bases at J, with 16 bases between.

The genes are TRBV11-1 and TRBJ1-1; D ambiguous. CDR1 and CDR2 from the germline V gene are SGHAT and FQDESV (reference sequence). Trimming stripped 5 bases from V and 0 bases from J, with 10 bases between. CDR3 length equals 14 residues. CDR3 in amino acids: CASSTTVMNTEAFF. In DNA, the CDR3 is TGTGCCAGCAGCACGACGGTTATGAACACTGAAGCTTTCTTT.